Shown below are 2 T cell receptor beta chains from a single sample sequenced in a study of blood T cell repertoires in COVID-19. Repertoires were generated with immunoSEQ multiplex PCR, while TCRdb's copy carries only in-frame clones and drops some. Of 120,000 or so clones listed, 85% are singletons. The sample was peripheral blood. Receptors originate from a woman of 80 years or more with acute or convalescent COVID-19.

This clone has just a few counts. The CDR3 sequence: CSASFFSPIRRRTGSYSGNTIYF. The CDR3 coding sequence is TGCAGTGCTAGTTTCTTTTCCCCGATCAGACGAAGGACAGGCTCCTACTCTGGAAACACCATATATTTT. This sequence joins TRBV20-1 and TRBJ1-3; TRBD1 matches 7 bases. From germline, CDR1 is DFQATT and CDR2 SNEGSKA (reference sequence). V lost 3 bases, J lost 0 bases, and 29 bases stayed unmatched. The CDR3 is made up of 23 amino acids.

The J gene is TRBJ2-3, the V gene TRBV5-1, with 9 bases aligning to TRBD2. V lost 1 base to trimming and J lost 5 bases; unmatched junction nucleotides: 8. Germline loops: CDR1 SGHRS, CDR2 YFSETQ. This CDR3 spans 16 amino acids. The CDR3 region has the DNA TGCGCCAGCAGCTTGACGGGACTAGCTCGGGGAGATACGCAGTATTTT. Translated: CASSLTGLARGDTQYF.